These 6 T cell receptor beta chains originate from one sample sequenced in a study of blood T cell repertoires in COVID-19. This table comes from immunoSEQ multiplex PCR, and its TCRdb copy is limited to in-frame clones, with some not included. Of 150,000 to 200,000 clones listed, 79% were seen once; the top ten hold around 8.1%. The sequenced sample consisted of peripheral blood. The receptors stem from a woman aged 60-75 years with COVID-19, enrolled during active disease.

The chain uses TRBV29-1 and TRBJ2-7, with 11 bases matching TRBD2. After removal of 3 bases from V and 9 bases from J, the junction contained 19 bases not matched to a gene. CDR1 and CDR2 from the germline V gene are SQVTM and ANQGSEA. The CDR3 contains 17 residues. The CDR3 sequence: CSVETGLAENNLGSQYF. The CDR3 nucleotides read TGCAGCGTTGAGACGGGACTAGCGGAGAACAACCTGGGGTCGCAGTACTTC.

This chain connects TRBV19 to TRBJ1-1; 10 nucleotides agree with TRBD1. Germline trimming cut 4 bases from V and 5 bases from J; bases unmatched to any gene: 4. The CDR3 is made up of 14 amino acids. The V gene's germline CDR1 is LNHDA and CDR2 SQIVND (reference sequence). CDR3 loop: CASSKGQGRTEAFF. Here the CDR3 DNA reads TGTGCCAGTAGTAAGGGACAGGGGAGAACTGAAGCTTTCTTT.

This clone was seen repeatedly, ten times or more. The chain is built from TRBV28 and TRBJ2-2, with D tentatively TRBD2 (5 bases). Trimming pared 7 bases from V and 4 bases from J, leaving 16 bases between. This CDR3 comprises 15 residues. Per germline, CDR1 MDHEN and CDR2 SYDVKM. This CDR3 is CASTIKPGSTGELFF. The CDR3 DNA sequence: TGTGCCAGCACCATCAAGCCGGGGTCCACCGGGGAGCTGTTTTTT.

CDR3 residues: CSASGDIHGTSGYFYEQYF. DNA of the CDR3: TGCAGTGCTAGTGGGGATATCCATGGGACTAGCGGATATTTCTACGAGCAGTACTTC. The chain joins TRBV20-1 to TRBJ2-7; TRBD2 matches at 11 bases. CDR3 length: 19 residues. Germline assignment: CDR1 DFQATT and CDR2 SNEGSKA (reference sequence). With V trimmed by 3 bases and J by 3 bases, 19 bases remained unmatched.

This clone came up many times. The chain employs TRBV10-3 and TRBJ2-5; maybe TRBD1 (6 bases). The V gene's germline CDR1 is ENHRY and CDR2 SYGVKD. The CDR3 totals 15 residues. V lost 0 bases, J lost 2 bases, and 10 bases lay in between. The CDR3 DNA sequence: TGTGCCATCAGTGAGTCTGGGGGCACTCAAGAGACCCAGTACTTC. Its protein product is CAISESGGTQETQYF.

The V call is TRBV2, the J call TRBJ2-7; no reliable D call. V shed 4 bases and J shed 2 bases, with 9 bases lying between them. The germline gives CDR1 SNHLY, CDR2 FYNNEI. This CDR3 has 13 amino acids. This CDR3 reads CASSVANTYEQYV. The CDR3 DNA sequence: TGTGCCAGCAGTGTGGCCAATACCTACGAGCAGTACGTC.